What follows describes a single T cell receptor (beta chain). The antigen is unknown. CDR1 is SGHTA, CDR2 FQGNSA, per germline. The V end lost 2 bases, the J end lost 0 bases, and 14 bases lay between the germline ends. This CDR3 is built from 16 residues. PCR involved 60 Vbeta and 13 Jbeta primers. Profiled with immunoSEQ multiplex PCR; TCRdb holds only in-frame clones, not every one. The repertoire holds roughly 150,000 clones, over 80% seen once, with about 3.7% in the top ten. The data were taken from a study of cytomegalovirus exposure and HLA in healthy donors. Study-level results: Later analysis demonstrated an association between a missense DCLRE1C variant and TCR beta V- and J-gene trimming. Rarity marked most TCR sequences, yet some public TCRs occurred in many donors. By a later analysis, the bulk of CMV-associated TCR beta chains appeared HLA-restricted.

Source material: PBMCs. This chain links TRBV7-2 with TRBJ2-7, with D perhaps TRBD1 (5 bases). This receptor was taken from a male donor in good health and CMV-seronegative. CDR3 DNA: TGTGCCAGCAGCTTAACAGGCGGAGACCTCTCCTACGAGCAGTACTTC. Its protein product is CASSLTGGDLSYEQYF.